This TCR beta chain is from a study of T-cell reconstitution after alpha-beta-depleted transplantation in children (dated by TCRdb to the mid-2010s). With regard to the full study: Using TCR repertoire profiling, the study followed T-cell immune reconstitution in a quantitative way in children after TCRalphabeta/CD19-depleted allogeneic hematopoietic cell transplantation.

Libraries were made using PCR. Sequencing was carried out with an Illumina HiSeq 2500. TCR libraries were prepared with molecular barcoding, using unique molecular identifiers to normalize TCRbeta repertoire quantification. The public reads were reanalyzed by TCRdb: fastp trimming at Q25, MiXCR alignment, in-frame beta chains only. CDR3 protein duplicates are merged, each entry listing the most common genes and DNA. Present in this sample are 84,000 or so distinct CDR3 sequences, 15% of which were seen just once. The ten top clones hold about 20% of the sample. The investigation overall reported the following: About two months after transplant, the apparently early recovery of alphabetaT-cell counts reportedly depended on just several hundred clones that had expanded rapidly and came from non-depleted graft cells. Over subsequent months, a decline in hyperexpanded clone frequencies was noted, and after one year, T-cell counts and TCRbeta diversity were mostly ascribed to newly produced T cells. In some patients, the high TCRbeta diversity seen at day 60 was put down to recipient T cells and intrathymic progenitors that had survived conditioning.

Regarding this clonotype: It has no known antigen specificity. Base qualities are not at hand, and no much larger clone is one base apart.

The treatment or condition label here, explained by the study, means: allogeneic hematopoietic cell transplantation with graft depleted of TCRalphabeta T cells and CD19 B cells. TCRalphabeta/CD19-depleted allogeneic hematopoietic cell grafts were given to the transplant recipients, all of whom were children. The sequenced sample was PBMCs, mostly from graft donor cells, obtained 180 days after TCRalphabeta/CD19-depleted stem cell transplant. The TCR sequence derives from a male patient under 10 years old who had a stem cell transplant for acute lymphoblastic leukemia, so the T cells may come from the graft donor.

The CDR3 protein sequence reads: CAISEAARNEQFF. The DNA is TGTGCCATCAGTGAGGCGGCCCGCAATGAGCAGTTCTTC. The sequence is built from TRBV10-3 and TRBJ2-1, with the D gene too uncertain to name. There are 13 amino acids in the CDR3, from cysteine to phenylalanine inclusive. Only CDR3 DNA remains: 39 bases, in frame from the first base. The germline V gene supplies CDR1 ENHRY and CDR2 SYGVKD. V is cut by 2 bases and J by 6 bases, and the space between the germline ends is 8 bases.